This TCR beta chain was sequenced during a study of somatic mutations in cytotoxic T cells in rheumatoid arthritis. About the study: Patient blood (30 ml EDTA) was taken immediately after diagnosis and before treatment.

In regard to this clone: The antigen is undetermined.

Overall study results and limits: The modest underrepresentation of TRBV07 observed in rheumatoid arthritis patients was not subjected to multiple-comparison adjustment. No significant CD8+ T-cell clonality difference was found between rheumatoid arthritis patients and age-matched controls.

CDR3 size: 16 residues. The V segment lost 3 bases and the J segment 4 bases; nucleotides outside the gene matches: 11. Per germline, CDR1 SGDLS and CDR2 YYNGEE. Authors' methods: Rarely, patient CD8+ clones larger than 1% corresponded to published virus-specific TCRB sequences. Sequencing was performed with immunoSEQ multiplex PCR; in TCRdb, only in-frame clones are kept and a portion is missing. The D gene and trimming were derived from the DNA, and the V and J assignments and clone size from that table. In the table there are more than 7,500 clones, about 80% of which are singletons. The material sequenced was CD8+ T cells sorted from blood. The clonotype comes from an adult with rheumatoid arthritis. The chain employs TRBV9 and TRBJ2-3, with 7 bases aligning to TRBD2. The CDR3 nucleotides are TGTGCCAGCAGCGCCGGGCGGGAGAGGTTATCAGATACGCAGTATTTT. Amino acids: CASSAGRERLSDTQYF.